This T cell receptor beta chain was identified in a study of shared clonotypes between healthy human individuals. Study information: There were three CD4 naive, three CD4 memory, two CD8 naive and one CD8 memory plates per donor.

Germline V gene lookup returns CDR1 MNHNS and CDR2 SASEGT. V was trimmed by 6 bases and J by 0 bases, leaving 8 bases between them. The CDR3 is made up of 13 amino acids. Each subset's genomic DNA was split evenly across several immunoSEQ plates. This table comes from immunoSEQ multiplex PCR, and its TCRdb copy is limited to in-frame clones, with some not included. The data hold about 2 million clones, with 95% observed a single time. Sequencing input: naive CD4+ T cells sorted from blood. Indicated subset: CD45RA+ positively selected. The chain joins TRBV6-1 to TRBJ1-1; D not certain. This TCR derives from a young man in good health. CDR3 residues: CASRSRVNTEAFF. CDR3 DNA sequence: TGTGCCAGCAGGAGTCGGGTGAACACTGAAGCTTTCTTT.